Each of the 5 T cell receptor beta chains below was sequenced from the same sample in a study of metastatic and nonmetastatic thyroid tumors. TCRdb re-called the PCR reads with MiXCR. The data contain around 30,000 clones, about 18% of them singletons. Before thyroid surgery, none of the patients had received any treatment. Input material: blood. The receptors were gathered from a female donor with papillary thyroid cancer or a benign thyroid nodule (not recorded which). Some clones in this sample may be carry-over from other donors' samples.

The V and J genes are TRBV20-1 and TRBJ2-1; 10 bases are a match to TRBD2. V was clipped by 7 bases and J by 1 base; unmatched bases: 7. Per germline, CDR1 DFQATT and CDR2 SNEGSKA (reference sequence). This CDR3 is 15 amino acids long. CDR3 sequence: CSVASGSGSYNEQFF. In DNA, the CDR3 is TGCAGTGTTGCTAGCGGGAGTGGGTCCTACAATGAGCAGTTCTTC.

The sample holds a few counts of this clone. The genes are TRBV7-2 and TRBJ2-1, with TRBD1 identical over 9 bases. Per the germline V gene, CDR1 is SGHTA and CDR2 is FQGNSA. V was pared by 3 bases and J by 4 bases, with 7 bases of the junction left unmatched. The CDR3 is made up of 16 amino acids. DNA for the CDR3: TGTGCCAGCAGCTTTAGCCCCGGGACAGGGTACAATGAGCAGTTCTTC. Amino acids: CASSFSPGTGYNEQFF.

The genes are TRBV11-2 and TRBJ2-1; D unclear. V lost 2 bases to trimming and J lost 8 bases, with 7 bases between them. Germline CDR1 is SGHAT and CDR2 is FQNNGV. This CDR3 contains 12 residues. The CDR3 protein is CASSLMGYEQFF. CDR3 coding DNA: TGTGCCAGCAGCTTAATGGGGTATGAGCAGTTCTTC. Full variable domain (remainder filled in from reference TRBV11-2 and TRBJ2-1): EAGVAQSPRYKIIEKRQSVAFWCNPISGHATLYWYQQILGQGPKLLIQFQNNGVVDDSQLPKDRFSAERLKGVDSTLKIQPAKLEDSAVYLCASSLMGYEQFFGPGTRLTVL.

This chain uses TRBV6-1 with TRBJ2-3; 9 nucleotides align to TRBD2. The CDR3 contains 13 residues. Looked up from germline, CDR1 is MNHNS and CDR2 is SASEGT. V trimming: 7 bases; J trimming: 6 bases; junction bases outside the gene matches: 5. The CDR3 reads CASKASGTDTQYF. The CDR3 nucleotides read TGTGCCAGCAAAGCTAGCGGGACCGATACGCAGTATTTT.

This clone counts as medium-sized. The chain is built from TRBV11-2 and TRBJ1-3, with D hard to call. V gave up 0 bases and J gave up 0 bases, with 18 bases separating them. Germline assignment: CDR1 SGHAT and CDR2 FQNNGV. The CDR3 covers 19 residues. The CDR3 loop is CASSLDLYSPLSSGNTIYF. The CDR3 DNA reads as TGTGCCAGCAGCTTAGATTTGTACAGTCCTCTCAGCTCTGGAAACACCATATATTTT.